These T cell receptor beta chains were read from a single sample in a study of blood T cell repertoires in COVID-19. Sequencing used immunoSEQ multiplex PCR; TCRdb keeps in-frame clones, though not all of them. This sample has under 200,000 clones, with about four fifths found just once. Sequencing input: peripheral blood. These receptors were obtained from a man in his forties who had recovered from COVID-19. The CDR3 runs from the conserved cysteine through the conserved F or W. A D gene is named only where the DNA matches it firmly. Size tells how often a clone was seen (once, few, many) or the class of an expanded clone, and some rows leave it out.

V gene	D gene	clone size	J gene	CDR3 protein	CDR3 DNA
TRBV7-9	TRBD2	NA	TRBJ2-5	CASSSGGAGETQYF	TGTGCCAGCAGCTCCGGGGGGGCCGGTGAGACCCAGTACTTC
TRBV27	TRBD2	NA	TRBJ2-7	CASNSGLSYEQYF	TGTGCCAGCAATAGCGGGTTGAGTTACGAGCAGTACTTC
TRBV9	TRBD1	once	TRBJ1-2	CASSVETGYGYTF	TGTGCCAGCAGCGTAGAGACAGGGTATGGCTACACCTTC
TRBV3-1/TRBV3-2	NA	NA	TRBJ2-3	CASSQELAGTQYF	TGTGCCAGCAGCCAAGAGCTAGCAGGTACGCAGTATTTT
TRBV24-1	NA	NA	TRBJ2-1	CATSDSWRNEQFF	TGTGCCACCAGTGATTCCTGGCGGAATGAGCAGTTCTTC
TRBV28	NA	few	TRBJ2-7	CASTREHEQYF	TGTGCCAGCACCAGGGAACACGAGCAGTACTTC
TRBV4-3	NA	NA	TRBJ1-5	CASSQEMGQPQHF	TGCGCCAGCAGCCAAGAGATGGGCCAGCCCCAGCATTTT
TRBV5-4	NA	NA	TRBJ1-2	CASSLDPQVNYGYTF	TGTGCCAGCAGCTTGGATCCACAGGTTAACTATGGCTACACCTTC
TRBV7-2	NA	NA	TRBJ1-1	CASSPQNTEAFF	TGTGCCAGCAGCCCACAGAACACTGAAGCTTTCTTT
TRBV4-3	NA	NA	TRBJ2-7	CASSQGAGSYEQYF	TGCGCCAGCAGCCAAGGGGCGGGCTCCTACGAGCAGTACTTC
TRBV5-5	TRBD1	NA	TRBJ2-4	CASSLGTVLAKNIQYF	TGTGCCAGCAGCTTAGGGACAGTGCTCGCCAAAAACATTCAGTACTTC
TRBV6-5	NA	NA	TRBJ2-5	CASSTTRGETQYF	TGTGCCAGCAGTACCACCAGGGGAGAGACCCAGTACTTC
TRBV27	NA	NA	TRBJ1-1	CASSLRGRGGTEAFF	TGTGCCAGCAGTCTCCGAGGTAGGGGTGGGACTGAAGCTTTCTTT
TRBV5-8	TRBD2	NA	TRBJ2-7	CASSRRTSGRPYEQYF	TGTGCCAGCAGCAGGAGGACTAGCGGGAGACCCTACGAGCAGTACTTC
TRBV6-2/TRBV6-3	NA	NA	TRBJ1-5	CASSAQGQGDQPQHF	TGTGCCAGCAGTGCTCAGGGGCAAGGGGATCAGCCCCAGCATTTT
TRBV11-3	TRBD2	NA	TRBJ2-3	CASSFAGAGDTDTQYF	TGTGCCAGCAGCTTTGCGGGAGCGGGGGACACAGATACGCAGTATTTT
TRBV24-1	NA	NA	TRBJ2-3	CATSDFSDTQYF	TGTGCCACCAGTGATTTCTCGGATACGCAGTATTTT
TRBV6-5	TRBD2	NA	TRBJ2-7	CAIDKGGGEQYF	TGTGCCATCGATAAGGGCGGGGGTGAGCAGTACTTC
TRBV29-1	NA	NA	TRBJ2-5	CSVAPLAGETQYF	TGCAGCGTTGCTCCCCTTGCAGGAGAGACCCAGTACTTC
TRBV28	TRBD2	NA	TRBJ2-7	CASRSSGRNYEQYF	TGTGCCAGCAGGAGTAGCGGGAGGAACTACGAGCAGTACTTC
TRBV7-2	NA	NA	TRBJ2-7	CASSLAGTIYEQYF	TGTGCCAGCAGCTTAGCCGGGACAATCTACGAGCAGTACTTC
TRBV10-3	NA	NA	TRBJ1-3	CAINQMDSAYSGNTIYF	TGTGCCATCAATCAAATGGACAGTGCCTATTCTGGAAACACCATATATTTT
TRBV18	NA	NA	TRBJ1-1	CASSPDSFMNTEAFF	TGTGCCAGCTCACCGGACAGCTTTATGAACACTGAAGCTTTCTTT
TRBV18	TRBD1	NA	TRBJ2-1	CASSTGNNEQFF	TGTGCCAGCTCGACAGGGAACAATGAGCAGTTCTTC
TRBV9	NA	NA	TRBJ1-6	CASSVAQRGPLHF	TGTGCCAGCAGCGTGGCCCAACGAGGACCCCTCCACTTT
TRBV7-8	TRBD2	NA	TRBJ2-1	CASSFKRGGLNEQFF	TGTGCCAGCAGCTTCAAGCGGGGGGGCCTCAATGAGCAGTTCTTC
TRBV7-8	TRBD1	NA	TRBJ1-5	CASSYIQGYSNQPQHF	TGTGCCAGCAGCTACATACAGGGGTATAGCAATCAGCCCCAGCATTTT
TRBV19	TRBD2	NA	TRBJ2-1	CASRGPGLAGPNEQFF	TGTGCCAGTAGGGGACCGGGACTAGCGGGGCCAAATGAGCAGTTCTTC
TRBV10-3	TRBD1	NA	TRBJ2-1	CAISDIARQGADNEQFF	TGTGCCATCAGTGATATAGCTAGACAGGGGGCGGACAATGAGCAGTTCTTC
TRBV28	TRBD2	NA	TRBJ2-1	CASNGGGPRSEQFF	TGTGCCAGCAACGGGGGAGGGCCCCGGAGTGAGCAGTTCTTC
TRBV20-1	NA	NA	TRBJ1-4	CSATGEKLFF	TGCAGTGCCACGGGTGAAAAACTGTTTTTT
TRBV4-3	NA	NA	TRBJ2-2	CASSQDGTRELFF	TGCGCCAGCAGCCAAGACGGGACACGGGAGCTGTTTTTT
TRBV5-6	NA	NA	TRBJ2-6	CASSLVYGIGANVLTF	TGTGCCAGCAGCTTGGTTTACGGGATAGGGGCCAACGTCCTGACTTTC
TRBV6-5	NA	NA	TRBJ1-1	CASTSQGAAEAFF	TGTGCCAGCACCTCCCAAGGGGCGGCTGAAGCTTTCTTT
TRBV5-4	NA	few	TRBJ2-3	CASSSDQRGTDTQYF	TGTGCCAGCAGCTCCGACCAGCGAGGCACAGATACGCAGTATTTT
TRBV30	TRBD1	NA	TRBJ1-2	CAWDREKDGYTF	TGTGCCTGGGACAGGGAGAAAGATGGCTACACCTTC
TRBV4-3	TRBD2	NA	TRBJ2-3	CASSQGGGSRDTQYF	TGCGCCAGCAGCCAAGGGGGCGGGAGCAGAGATACGCAGTATTTT
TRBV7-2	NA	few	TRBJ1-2	CASSSPSSTGGKGYTF	TGTGCCAGCAGCTCCCCTTCTTCTACAGGTGGAAAGGGCTACACCTTC
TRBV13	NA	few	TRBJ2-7	CASNQGIEREQYF	TGTGCCAGCAACCAGGGGATTGAACGCGAGCAGTACTTC
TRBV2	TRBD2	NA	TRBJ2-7	CASSGHKLAGASYEQYF	TGTGCCAGCAGTGGGCACAAACTAGCGGGTGCTTCCTACGAGCAGTACTTC
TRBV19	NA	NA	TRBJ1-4	CASGYCGGGRPLNEKLFF	TGTGCCAGTGGTTATTGCGGGGGCGGTAGGCCGTTAAATGAAAAACTGTTTTTT
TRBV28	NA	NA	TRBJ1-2	CASSFRGDGYTF	TGTGCCAGCAGTTTCCGGGGGGATGGCTACACCTTC
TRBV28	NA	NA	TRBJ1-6	CASSLLQGGNSPLHF	TGTGCCAGCAGTTTGTTACAGGGAGGGAATTCACCCCTCCACTTT
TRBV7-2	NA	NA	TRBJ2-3	CASSAQPTEGADTQYF	TGTGCCAGCAGCGCCCAACCGACAGAGGGGGCAGATACGCAGTATTTT
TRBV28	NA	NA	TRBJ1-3	CASSLSSGNTIYF	TGTGCCAGCAGTTTGAGCTCTGGAAACACCATATATTTT
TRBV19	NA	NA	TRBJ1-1	CASTFGVEAFF	TGTGCCAGTACGTTCGGGGTTGAAGCTTTCTTT
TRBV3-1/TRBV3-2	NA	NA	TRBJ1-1	CASSQDSGVGASTEAFF	TGTGCCAGCAGCCAAGACTCAGGGGTGGGGGCGAGTACTGAAGCTTTCTTT
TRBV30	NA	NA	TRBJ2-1	CAWSVLGDRNEQFF	TGTGCCTGGAGTGTACTCGGAGATCGGAATGAGCAGTTCTTC
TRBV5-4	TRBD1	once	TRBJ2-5	CASSLVQGAQETQYF	TGTGCCAGCAGCTTAGTCCAGGGGGCCCAAGAGACCCAGTACTTC
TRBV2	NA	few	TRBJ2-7	CAVRVGDAGRYEQYF	TGTGCCGTCAGAGTAGGGGACGCGGGAAGGTACGAGCAGTACTTC
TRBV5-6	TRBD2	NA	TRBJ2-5	CASSLGGLAGRETQYF	TGTGCCAGCAGCTTGGGGGGACTAGCGGGACGGGAGACCCAGTACTTC
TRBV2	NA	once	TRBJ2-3	CASTSTDTQYF	TGTGCCAGCACTAGTACAGATACGCAGTATTTT
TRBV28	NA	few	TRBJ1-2	CASSDPRDTNYGYTF	TGTGCCAGCAGTGACCCCCGGGACACTAACTATGGCTACACCTTC